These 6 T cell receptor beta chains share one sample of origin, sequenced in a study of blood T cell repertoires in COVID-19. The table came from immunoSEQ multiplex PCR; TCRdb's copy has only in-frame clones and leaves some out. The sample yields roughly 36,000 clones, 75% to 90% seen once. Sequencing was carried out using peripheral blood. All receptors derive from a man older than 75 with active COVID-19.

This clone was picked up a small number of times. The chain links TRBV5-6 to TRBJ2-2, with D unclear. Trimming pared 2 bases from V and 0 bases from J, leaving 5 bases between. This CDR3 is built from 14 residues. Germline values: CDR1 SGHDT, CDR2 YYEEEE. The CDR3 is CASSFPANTGELFF. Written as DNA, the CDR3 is TGTGCCAGCAGCTTTCCGGCGAACACCGGGGAGCTGTTTTTT.

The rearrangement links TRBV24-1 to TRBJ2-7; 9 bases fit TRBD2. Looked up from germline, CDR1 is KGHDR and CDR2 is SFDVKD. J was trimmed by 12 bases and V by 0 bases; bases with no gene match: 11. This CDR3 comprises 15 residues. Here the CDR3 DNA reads TGTGCCACCAGTGATTTGCAGTTGGTAGCGGGGGCTAGGTACTTC. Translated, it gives CATSDLQLVAGARYF.

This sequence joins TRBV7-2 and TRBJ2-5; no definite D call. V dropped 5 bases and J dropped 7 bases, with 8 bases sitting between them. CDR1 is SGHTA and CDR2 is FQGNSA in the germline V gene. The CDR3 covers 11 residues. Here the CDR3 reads CASSVYGTQYF. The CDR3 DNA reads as TGTGCCAGCAGCGTCTATGGGACCCAGTACTTC.

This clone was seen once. The CDR3 here is CASSFFRGVTDTQYF. CDR3 DNA: TGTGCCAGCAGTTTCTTCAGGGGGGTGACAGATACGCAGTATTTT. The V and J genes are TRBV27 and TRBJ2-3, with a tentative D call TRBD1 (7 bases). The V gene lost 3 bases and the J gene lost 3 bases, with 13 bases spanning the gap. The CDR3 runs to 15 residues. The germline CDR1 and CDR2 sequences are MNHEY and SMNVEV (reference sequence).

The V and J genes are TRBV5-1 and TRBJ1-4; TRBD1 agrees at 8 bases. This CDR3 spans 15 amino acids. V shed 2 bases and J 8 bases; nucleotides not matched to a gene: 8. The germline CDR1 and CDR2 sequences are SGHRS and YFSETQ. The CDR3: CASSFGTGLVEKLFF. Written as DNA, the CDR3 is TGCGCCAGCAGCTTTGGGACAGGATTAGTGGAAAAACTGTTTTTT.

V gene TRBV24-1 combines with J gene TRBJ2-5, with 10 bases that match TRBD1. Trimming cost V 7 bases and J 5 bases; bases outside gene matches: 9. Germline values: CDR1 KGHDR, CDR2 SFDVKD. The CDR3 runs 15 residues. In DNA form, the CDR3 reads TGTGCCACCAGCCTATTGACAGGGGGCAAGGAGACCCAGTACTTC. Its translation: CATSLLTGGKETQYF.